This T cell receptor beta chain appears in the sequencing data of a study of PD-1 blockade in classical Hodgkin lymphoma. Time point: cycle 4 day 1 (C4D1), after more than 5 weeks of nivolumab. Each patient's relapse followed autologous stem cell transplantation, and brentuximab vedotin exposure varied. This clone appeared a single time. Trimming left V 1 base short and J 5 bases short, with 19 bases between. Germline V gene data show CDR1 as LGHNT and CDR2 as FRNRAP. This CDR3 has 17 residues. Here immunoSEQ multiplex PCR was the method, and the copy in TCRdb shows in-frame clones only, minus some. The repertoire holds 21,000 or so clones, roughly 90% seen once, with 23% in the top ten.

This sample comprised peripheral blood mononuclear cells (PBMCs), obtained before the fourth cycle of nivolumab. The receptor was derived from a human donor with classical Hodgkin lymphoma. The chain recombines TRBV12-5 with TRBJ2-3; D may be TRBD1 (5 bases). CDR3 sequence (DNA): TGTGCTAGTGGTTTGGCCTCCATTGCAGGGTTCAGAGATACGCAGTATTTT. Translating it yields CASGLASIAGFRDTQYF.